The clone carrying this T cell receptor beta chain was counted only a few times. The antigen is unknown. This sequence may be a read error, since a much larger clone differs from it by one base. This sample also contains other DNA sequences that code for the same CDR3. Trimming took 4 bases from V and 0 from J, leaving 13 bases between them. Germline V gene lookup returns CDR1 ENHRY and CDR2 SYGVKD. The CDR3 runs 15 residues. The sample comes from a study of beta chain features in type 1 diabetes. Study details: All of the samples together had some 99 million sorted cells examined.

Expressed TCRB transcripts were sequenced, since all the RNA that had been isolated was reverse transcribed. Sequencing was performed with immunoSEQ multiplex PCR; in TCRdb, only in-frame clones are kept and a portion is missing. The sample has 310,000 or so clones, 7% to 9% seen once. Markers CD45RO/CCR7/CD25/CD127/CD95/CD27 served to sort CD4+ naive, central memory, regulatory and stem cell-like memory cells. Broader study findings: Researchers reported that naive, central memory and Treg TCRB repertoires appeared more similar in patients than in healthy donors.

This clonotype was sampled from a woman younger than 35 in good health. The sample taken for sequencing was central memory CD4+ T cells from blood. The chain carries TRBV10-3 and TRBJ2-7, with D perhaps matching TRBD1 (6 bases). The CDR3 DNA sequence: TGTGCCATCAGTGGGGGGCGGACACCCTCCTACGAGCAGTACTTC. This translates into CAISGGRTPSYEQYF.